Shown below are 25 T cell receptor beta chains from a single sample sequenced in a study of a mutant IDH1 vaccine in newly diagnosed glioma. Noted time point: baseline, week 1 (first vaccination visit). Treatment given: pre-vaccination baseline after standard-of-care therapy. Produced via immunoSEQ multiplex PCR; TCRdb's table is partial and in-frame only. Of about 50,000 clones listed, 80% to 90% were seen once; the top ten hold about 2.5%. Sequences were derived from PBMCs, sampled from a glioma patient treated with radiotherapy, temozolomide or both. The receptor source for this set is a man between 35 and 55 years old with glioma.

The chain has TRBV5-4 and TRBJ2-1, with TRBD2 identical over 8 bases. V shed 2 bases and J 6 bases; nucleotides not matched to a gene: 7. CDR1 and CDR2 (germline): SGHNT, YYREEE (reference sequence). The CDR3 extends over 15 amino acids. CDR3 loop: CASSFDLAGRNEQFF. As DNA, the CDR3 is TGTGCCAGCAGCTTCGACCTAGCGGGCCGCAATGAGCAGTTCTTC.

The chain employs TRBV5-4 and TRBJ2-6, with a weak D call TRBD1 (5 bases). The CDR3 spans 16 residues. In germline, CDR1 is SGHNT, CDR2 YYREEE (reference sequence). With 0 bases removed from V and 0 bases from J, the gap between germline ends came to 7 bases. The CDR3 DNA reads TGTGCCAGCAGCTTGGCGACAGCCTCTGGGGCCAACGTCCTGACTTTC. Translation gives CASSLATASGANVLTF.

The chain recombines TRBV1 with TRBJ2-6; the table names TRBD1, a call not compared with the DNA. TRBV1 is a recognized pseudogene. The CDR3 runs 17 residues. The CDR3 DNA reads as TGCACCAGCAGCCGCGACTTACAGGGTACCGGGGCCAACGTCCTGACTTTC. Translating gives CTSSRDLQGTGANVLTF.

This clone appeared once. Other DNA sequences in this specimen translate into the identical CDR3. The rearrangement uses TRBV7-3 and TRBJ1-1, with 7 nucleotides matching TRBD1. The CDR3 is 14 residues long. Trimming at V came to 5 bases and at J to 0 bases, leaving 3 bases not matched to a gene. Germline CDR1 reads SGHTA; CDR2 reads FQGTGA. The CDR3 nucleotides are TGTGCCAGCAGCCCAGGGACAGTGAACACTGAAGCTTTCTTT. As protein: CASSPGTVNTEAFF.

This clone showed up just once. This chain connects TRBV14 to TRBJ2-1, with 10 nucleotides matching TRBD2. The V and J ends lost 2 bases and 15 bases, in that order; junction bases with no gene match: 7. The CDR3 is made up of 13 amino acids. The V gene's germline CDR1 is SGHDN and CDR2 FVKESK. CDR3 nucleotide sequence: TGTGCCAGCAGCCAATTACTAGCGGGGCTGCGGTTCTTC. Amino acids: CASSQLLAGLRFF.

The chain employs TRBV6-6 and TRBJ2-1; the match to TRBD2 covers 13 bases. The CDR3 runs 14 residues. The germline gives CDR1 MNHNY, CDR2 SVGAGI (reference sequence). V was clipped by 6 bases and J by 6 bases; unmatched bases: 2. CDR3 nucleotide sequence: TGTGCCAGCAGGGGGACTAGCGGGACCAATGAGCAGTTCTTC. Translating it yields CASRGTSGTNEQFF.

The V gene is TRBV7-3, the J gene TRBJ2-2; 10 bases are shared with TRBD1. Looked up from germline, CDR1 is SGHTA and CDR2 is FQGTGA. Germline trimming cut 1 base from V and 7 bases from J; bases unmatched to any gene: 3. The CDR3 spans 15 residues. The chain's CDR3 is CASSLRQGAVGELFF. CDR3 bases: TGTGCCAGCAGCTTAAGACAGGGGGCTGTCGGGGAGCTGTTTTTT.

The chain recombines TRBV29-1 with TRBJ2-7; the D gene is possibly TRBD1 (5 bases). This CDR3 spans 13 amino acids. The ends were cut back, 1 base at V and 4 bases at J, with 11 bases in the middle. The V gene's germline CDR1 is SQVTM and CDR2 ANQGSEA. The chain's CDR3 is CSVEGGAAYEQYF. The CDR3, as DNA: TGCAGCGTTGAAGGTGGGGCAGCGTACGAGCAGTACTTC.

The count of this clone is one. The V call is TRBV19, the J call TRBJ2-1, with 13 bases fitting TRBD2. The CDR3 is 15 residues long. J lost 1 base, V lost 11 bases, and 5 bases had no gene match. Germline V CDR1 and CDR2: LNHDA, SQIVND (reference sequence). The CDR3 is CAGPTSGRSYNEQFF. The CDR3 nucleotides are TGTGCCGGCCCGACTAGCGGGAGGTCCTACAATGAGCAGTTCTTC.

The chain carries TRBV9 and TRBJ2-1; perhaps TRBD1 as D (6 bases). This CDR3 comprises 15 residues. V lost 0 bases, J lost 3 bases, and 10 bases lay in between. Germline CDR1 SGDLS, CDR2 YYNGEE. CDR3 nucleotide sequence: TGTGCCAGCAGCGTAGACACAGGGAACTACAATGAGCAGTTCTTC. The encoded protein is CASSVDTGNYNEQFF.

Here the CDR3 reads CASSPGWARGGNQPQHF. In DNA, the CDR3 is TGCGCCAGCAGCCCTGGGTGGGCCCGGGGGGGCAATCAGCCCCAGCATTTT. The rearrangement links TRBV4-1 to TRBJ1-5; a weak D match, TRBD1 (5 bases). V lost 4 bases and J 2 bases, leaving 18 bases between the germline ends. The CDR3 is 17 amino acids. The germline CDR1 and CDR2 sequences are MGHRA and YSYEKL.

The V and J genes are TRBV19 and TRBJ1-1; the match to TRBD1 covers 8 bases. With 5 bases clipped from V and 4 bases from J, the junction kept 6 bases outside the gene matches. CDR3 length: 14 amino acids. The germline V gene encodes CDR1 LNHDA and CDR2 SQIVND (reference sequence). The DNA of the CDR3 is TGTGCCAGTAGTCCGCGACAGGGGACCACTGAAGCTTTCTTT. This codes for CASSPRQGTTEAFF. The full variable domain, in which reference TRBV19 and TRBJ1-1 provide the parts outside the CDR3, is DGGITQSPKYLFRKEGQNVTLSCEQNLNHDAMYWYRQDPGQGLRLIYYSQIVNDFQKGDIAEGYSVSREKKESFPLTVTSAQKNPTAFYLCASSPRQGTTEAFFGQGTRLTVV.

This clone turned up a few times. The chain combines TRBV5-1 with TRBJ2-7; D possibly uses TRBD1 or TRBD2 (5 bases each). There are 15 residues in the CDR3. The germline CDR1 and CDR2 sequences are SGHRS and YFSETQ. V was shortened by 3 bases and J by 2 bases, with 15 bases between the two germline ends. CDR3 DNA: TGCGCCAGCAGCTGGATGTCCGGGGCCACCTACGAGCAGTACTTC. Translation gives CASSWMSGATYEQYF.

CDR3 protein: CATSRGIGPGTGELFF. CDR3 DNA: TGTGCCACCAGCAGGGGGATCGGTCCGGGCACCGGGGAGCTGTTTTTT. The gene calls are TRBV15 and TRBJ2-2; the D is unclear. The CDR3 is 16 residues long. V lost 3 bases, J lost 4 bases, and 15 bases lay in between. Germline V CDR1 and CDR2: LNHNV, YYDKDF (reference sequence).

This chain joins TRBV28 and TRBJ1-4, with 10 positions matching TRBD1. This CDR3 is built from 13 residues. Germline-derived CDR1 and CDR2 are MDHEN and SYDVKM. V was pared by 6 bases and J by 10 bases, with 5 bases of the junction left unmatched. The CDR3 region has the DNA TGTGCCAGCAGCCCCGGACAGGGGGGAAAACTGTTTTTT. Protein: CASSPGQGGKLFF.

The J gene is TRBJ2-1, the V gene TRBV6-6; unclear D gene. Trimming took 8 bases from V and 6 from J, leaving 17 bases between them. CDR3 size: 14 residues. Germline lookup yields CDR1 MNHNY and CDR2 SVGAGI (reference sequence). The CDR3 DNA follows: TGTGCCAGCGTTAGGACCGATTCGGGCAATGAGCAGTTCTTC. Translated, it gives CASVRTDSGNEQFF.

The V and J genes are TRBV27 and TRBJ1-5; D not certain. Germline CDR1 and CDR2: MNHEY and SMNVEV (reference sequence). The CDR3 runs 14 residues. V was pared by 4 bases and J by 0 bases, with 7 bases between. The DNA for the CDR3 is TGTGCCAGCAGTTCCCCGGCTAGCAATCAGCCCCAGCATTTT. Amino acid sequence: CASSSPASNQPQHF.

There are a few counts of this clone. The genes are TRBV7-2 and TRBJ2-3, with TRBD2 identical over 10 bases. CDR1 SGHTA and CDR2 FQGNSA come from the germline V gene. The ends lost 8 bases at V and 3 bases at J; junction bases unmatched: 2. The CDR3 is made up of 13 amino acids. CDR3 bases: TGTGCCAGCGCTAGCGGGGGAACAGATACGCAGTATTTT. Its protein is CASASGGTDTQYF.

This clone showed up just a few times. The V gene is TRBV4-3, the J gene TRBJ2-5, with 10 nucleotides matching TRBD2. This CDR3 is 15 amino acids long. Germline trimming cut 2 bases from V and 4 bases from J; bases unmatched to any gene: 4. Germline assignment: CDR1 LGHNA and CDR2 YSLEER. For the CDR3, the DNA is TGCGCCAGCAGCCAAACACTAGCGGGATTAGAGACCCAGTACTTC. It is translated as CASSQTLAGLETQYF.

This chain connects TRBV27 to TRBJ2-5; D perhaps matches TRBD1 (6 bases). This CDR3 spans 13 amino acids. CDR1 is MNHEY, CDR2 SMNVEV, per germline (reference sequence). V lost 5 bases to trimming and J lost 2 bases, with 9 bases between them. The CDR3 nucleotides are TGTGCCAGCAGTCACAGGGTTCAAGAGACCCAGTACTTC. Protein: CASSHRVQETQYF.

The chain is built from TRBV21-1 and TRBJ1-3; TRBD1, the table's D call, was not compared with the DNA. TRBV21-1 is labeled a pseudogene. CDR3 length: 13 amino acids. In nucleotides, the CDR3 is TGTGCCAGCAGCAAAGGTGGGGGCTGCACCATATATTTT. Translation gives CASSKGGGCTIYF.

The V gene is TRBV25-1, the J gene TRBJ1-1, with 8 bases lining up with TRBD1. Germline V CDR1 and CDR2: MGHDK, SYGVNS. Germline trimming cut 4 bases from V and 5 bases from J; bases unmatched to any gene: 3. CDR3 length equals 13 residues. The DNA of the CDR3 is TGTGCCAGCAGTGGGACAGGGCGGACTGAAGCTTTCTTT. Translated: CASSGTGRTEAFF.

The rearrangement links TRBV2 to TRBJ1-5; 7 nucleotides line up with TRBD1. From germline, CDR1 is SNHLY and CDR2 FYNNEI. The CDR3 sequence is 12 residues long. V dropped 8 bases and J dropped 2; count of bases not matched to a gene: 0. The CDR3 is CASGTGNQPQHF. The CDR3 region has the DNA TGTGCCAGCGGGACAGGCAATCAGCCCCAGCATTTT. Full variable domain (outside the CDR3, taken from reference TRBV2 and TRBJ1-5): EPEVTQTPSHQVTQMGQEVILRCVPISNHLYFYWYRQILGQKVEFLVSFYNNEISEKSEIFDDQFSVERPDGSNFTLKIRSTKLEDSAMYFCASGTGNQPQHFGDGTRLSIL.

This chain joins TRBV7-9 and TRBJ2-1; D may be TRBD2 (5 bases). The CDR3 extends over 15 amino acids. V was pared by 5 bases and J by 2 bases, with 13 bases between. Germline assignment: CDR1 SEHNR and CDR2 FQNEAQ (reference sequence). Written as DNA, the CDR3 is TGTGCCAGCAGCGCTGTAGGTAGCGCCTACAATGAGCAGTTCTTC. This encodes CASSAVGSAYNEQFF.

The chain has TRBV7-9 and TRBJ1-2, with D possibly matching TRBD1 (5 bases). Germline V CDR1 and CDR2: SEHNR, FQNEAQ (reference sequence). The CDR3 spans 14 residues. V lost 2 bases and J lost 6, with 13 bases in between. CDR3 protein: CASSLSIGADGYTF. The CDR3 bases are TGTGCCAGCAGCTTATCCATCGGGGCGGATGGCTACACCTTC. The whole variable domain, remainder taken from reference TRBV7-9 and TRBJ1-2, is DTGVSQNPRHKITKRGQNVTFRCDPISEHNRLYWYRQTLGQGPEFLTYFQNEAQLEKSRLLSDRFSAERPKGSFSTLEIQRTEQGDSAMYLCASSLSIGADGYTFGSGTRLTVV.